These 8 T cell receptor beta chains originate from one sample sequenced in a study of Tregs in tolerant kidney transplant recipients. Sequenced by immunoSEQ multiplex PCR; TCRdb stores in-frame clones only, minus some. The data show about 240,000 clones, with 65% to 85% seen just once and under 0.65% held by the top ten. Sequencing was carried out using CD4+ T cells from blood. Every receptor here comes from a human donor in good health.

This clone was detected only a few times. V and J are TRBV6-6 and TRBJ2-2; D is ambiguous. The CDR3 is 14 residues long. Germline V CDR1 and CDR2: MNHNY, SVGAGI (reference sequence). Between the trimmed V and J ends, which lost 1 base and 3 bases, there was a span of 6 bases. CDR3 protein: CASSYYRDTGELFF. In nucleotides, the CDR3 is TGTGCCAGCAGTTACTACAGAGACACCGGGGAGCTGTTTTTT.

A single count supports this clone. CDR3 DNA: TGTGCCAGCAGCCAAGAATCGGGGGCGGGTTTACGGACCTACACTGAAGCTTTCTTT. Translation: CASSQESGAGLRTYTEAFF. V and J are TRBV4-2 and TRBJ1-1; possibly TRBD1 for D (6 bases). CDR1 is LGHNA, CDR2 YNFKEQ, per germline. The V end was cut by 0 bases, the J end by 3 bases, with 23 bases between. CDR3 size: 19 residues.

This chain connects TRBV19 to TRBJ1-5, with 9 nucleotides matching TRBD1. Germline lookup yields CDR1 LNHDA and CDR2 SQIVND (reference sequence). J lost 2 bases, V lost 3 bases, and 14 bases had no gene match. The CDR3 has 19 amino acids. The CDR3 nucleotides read TGTGCCAGTAGTATCGGGACAGGGTTGTCGGGTTTCGGCAATCAGCCCCAGCATTTT. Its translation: CASSIGTGLSGFGNQPQHF. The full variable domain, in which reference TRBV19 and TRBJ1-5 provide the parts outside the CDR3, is DGGITQSPKYLFRKEGQNVTLSCEQNLNHDAMYWYRQDPGQGLRLIYYSQIVNDFQKGDIAEGYSVSREKKESFPLTVTSAQKNPTAFYLCASSIGTGLSGFGNQPQHFGDGTRLSIL.

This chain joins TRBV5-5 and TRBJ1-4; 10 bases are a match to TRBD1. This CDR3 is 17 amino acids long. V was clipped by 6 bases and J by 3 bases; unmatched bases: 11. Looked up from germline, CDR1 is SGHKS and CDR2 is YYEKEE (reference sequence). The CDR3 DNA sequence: TGTGCCAGCACCAGGGACAGGGGTAGAGTTGCTAATGAAAAACTGTTTTTT. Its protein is CASTRDRGRVANEKLFF.

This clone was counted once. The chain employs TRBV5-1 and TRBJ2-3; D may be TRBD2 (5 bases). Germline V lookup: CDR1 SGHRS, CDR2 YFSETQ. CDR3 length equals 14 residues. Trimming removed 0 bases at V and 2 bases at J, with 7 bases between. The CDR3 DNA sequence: TGCGCCAGCAGCTTGGGGACTGTCACAGATACGCAGTATTTT. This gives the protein CASSLGTVTDTQYF.

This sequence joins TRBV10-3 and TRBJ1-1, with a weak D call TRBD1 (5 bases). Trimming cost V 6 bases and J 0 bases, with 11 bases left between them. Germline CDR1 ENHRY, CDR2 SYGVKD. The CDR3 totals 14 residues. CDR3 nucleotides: TGTGCCATCAGCGCAACAGGAGTGAACACTGAAGCTTTCTTT. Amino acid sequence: CAISATGVNTEAFF.

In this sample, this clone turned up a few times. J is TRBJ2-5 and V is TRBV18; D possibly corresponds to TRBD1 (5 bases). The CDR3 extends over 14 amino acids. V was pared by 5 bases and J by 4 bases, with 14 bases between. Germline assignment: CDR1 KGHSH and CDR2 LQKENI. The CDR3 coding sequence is TGTGCCAGCTCATTTGGTTCGCAGGGAGAGACCCAGTACTTC. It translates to CASSFGSQGETQYF.

Here the CDR3 DNA reads TGTGCCAGCAGTGAGTCCGGACAGAAACCATATGGCTACACCTTC. Amino acid sequence: CASSESGQKPYGYTF. The V and J genes are TRBV2 and TRBJ1-2, with D maybe TRBD1 (6 bases). The CDR3 is made up of 15 amino acids. V was trimmed by 3 bases and J by 5 bases, leaving 16 bases between them. Germline V gene data show CDR1 as SNHLY and CDR2 as FYNNEI.